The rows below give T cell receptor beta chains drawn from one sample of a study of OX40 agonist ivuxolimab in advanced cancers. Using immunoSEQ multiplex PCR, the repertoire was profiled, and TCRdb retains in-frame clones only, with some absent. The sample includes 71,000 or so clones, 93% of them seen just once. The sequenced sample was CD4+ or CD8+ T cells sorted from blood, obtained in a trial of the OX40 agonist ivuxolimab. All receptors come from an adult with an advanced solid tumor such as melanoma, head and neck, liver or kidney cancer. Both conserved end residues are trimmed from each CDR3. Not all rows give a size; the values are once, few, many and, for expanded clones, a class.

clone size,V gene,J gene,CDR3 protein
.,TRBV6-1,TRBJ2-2,ASSGRPNANTGELF
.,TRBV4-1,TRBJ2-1,ASSPRAGINEQF
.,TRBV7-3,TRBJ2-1,ASSPSIGSNEQF
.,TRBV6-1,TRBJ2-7,ASEEKGGYEQY
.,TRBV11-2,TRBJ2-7,ASSLAGRHGEQY
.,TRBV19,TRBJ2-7,ASSIGPVNEQY
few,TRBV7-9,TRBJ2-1,ASSPSRLAGIYNEQF
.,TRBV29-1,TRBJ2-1,SVAGAGLIHEQF
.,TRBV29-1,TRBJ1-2,SAPTQQGSGYGYT
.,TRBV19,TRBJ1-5,ASSIANQPQH
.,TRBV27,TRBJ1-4,ASSFTSAKKLF
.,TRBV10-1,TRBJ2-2,ASSSTSTGELF
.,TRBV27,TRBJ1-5,ASSSQGQPQH
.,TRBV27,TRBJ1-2,ASSAGVGYGYT
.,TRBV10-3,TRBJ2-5,AISETKGSGETQY
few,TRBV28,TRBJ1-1,ASSRYTEAF
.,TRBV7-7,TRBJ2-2,ASSPSSSGQNTGELF
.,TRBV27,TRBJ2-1,ASTGAGGYNEQF
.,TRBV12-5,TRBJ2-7,ASAEYYEQY
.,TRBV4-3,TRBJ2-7,ASSPTDRGIYEQY
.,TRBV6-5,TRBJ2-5,ASSYLLSAGTQY
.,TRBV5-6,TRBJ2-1,ASSMWGGGPYNEQF
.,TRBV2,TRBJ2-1,ASSESRRGSSYNEQF
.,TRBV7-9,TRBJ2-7,ASSLGAGPSYEQY
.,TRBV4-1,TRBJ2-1,ASSPGDSSNEQF
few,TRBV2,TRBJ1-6,ASSEALPGHLNNSPLH
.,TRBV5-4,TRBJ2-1,ASSLDRANEQF
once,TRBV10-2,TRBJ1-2,ASSESGGDGYT
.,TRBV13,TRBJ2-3,ASSSQGMSTDTQY
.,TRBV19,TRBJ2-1,ASSRGNEQF
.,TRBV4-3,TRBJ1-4,ASSHDLHQETNEKLF
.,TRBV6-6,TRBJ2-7,ASTETGNEQY
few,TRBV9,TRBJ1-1,ASSGQGASTEAF
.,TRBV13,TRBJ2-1,ASSLILAGEYNEQF
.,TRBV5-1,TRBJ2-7,ASSPVSGQGAYEQY
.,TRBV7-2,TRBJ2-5,ASSLVAGGGQETQY
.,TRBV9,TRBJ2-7,ASSVEDRSSYEQY
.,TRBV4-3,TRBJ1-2,ASSPSEANYGYT
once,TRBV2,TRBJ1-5,ASRTAYSNQPQH
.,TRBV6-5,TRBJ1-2,ASSGGTGASGYT
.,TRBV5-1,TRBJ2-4,ASSLVTSGRTGDIQY
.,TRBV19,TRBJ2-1,ASTLEGGAYNEQF
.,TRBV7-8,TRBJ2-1,ASSLGVHRDYNEQF
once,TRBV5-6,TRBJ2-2,ASSPRWGELF
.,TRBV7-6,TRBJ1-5,ASSPGVSQPQH
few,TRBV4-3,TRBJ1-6,ASSQRANAPLH
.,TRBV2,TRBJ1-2,ASNEQGAYGYT
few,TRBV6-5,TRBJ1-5,ASGYQPQH
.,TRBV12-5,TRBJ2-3,ASAWRAGKGTDTQY
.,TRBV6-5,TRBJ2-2,ASSYSDRVKLF
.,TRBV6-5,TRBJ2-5,ASSYRGGIPQETQY
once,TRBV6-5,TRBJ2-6,ASSYVAYGANVLT
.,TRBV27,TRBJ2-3,ASSLRPAAKDTQY
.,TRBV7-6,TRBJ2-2,ASNPTTGHINTGELF
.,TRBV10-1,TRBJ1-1,ASSEGNTEAF